The 20 T cell receptor beta chains below all came from one sample that was sequenced in a study of cytomegalovirus exposure and HLA in healthy donors. A multiplex PCR was run with 60 Vbeta primers and 13 Jbeta primers. Profiled with immunoSEQ multiplex PCR; TCRdb holds only in-frame clones, not every one. Here the sample spans approximately 150,000 clones, approximately 80% being singletons. The source material was PBMCs. These receptors came from a young man in good health and CMV-seropositive.

The chain recombines TRBV27 with TRBJ1-4; D is unresolved. In germline, CDR1 is MNHEY, CDR2 SMNVEV (reference sequence). The CDR3 is made up of 13 amino acids. V was pared by 6 bases and J by 5 bases, with 10 bases between. CDR3 amino acids: CASRRLPNEKLFF. Written as DNA, the CDR3 is TGTGCCAGCAGGAGACTTCCAAATGAAAAACTGTTTTTT.

J is TRBJ2-5 and V is TRBV5-4, with unresolved D. CDR3 length equals 14 residues. The germline V and J ends were trimmed by 0 bases and 2 bases, with 8 bases remaining between them. Germline V CDR1 and CDR2: SGHNT, YYREEE (reference sequence). In DNA form, the CDR3 reads TGTGCCAGCAGCTTGGTAGCACAACAAGAGACCCAGTACTTC. Translated: CASSLVAQQETQYF.

In this sample, this clone turned up once. J is TRBJ1-6 and V is TRBV30; weak D call: TRBD1 (5 bases). The CDR3 spans 11 residues. V dropped 5 bases and J dropped 14 bases, with 13 bases sitting between them. Germline CDR1 is GTSNPN and CDR2 is SVGIG (reference sequence). DNA for the CDR3: TGTGCCTGGGGGAGGGGAATAACCCTCCACTTT. This sequence encodes CAWGRGITLHF.

This clone was found a few times. The chain links TRBV5-6 to TRBJ2-7; possible D gene TRBD2, 5 bases. Trimming removed 7 bases at V and 4 bases at J, with 6 bases between. Per germline, CDR1 SGHDT and CDR2 YYEEEE. The CDR3 runs to 10 residues. CDR3 in DNA: TGTGCCAGCGGGGAGTACGAGCAGTACTTC. It codes for CASGEYEQYF. The full variable domain, with the rest looked up from reference TRBV5-6 and TRBJ2-7, is DAGVTQSPTHLIKTRGQQVTLRCSPKSGHDTVSWYQQALGQGPQFIFQYYEEEERQRGNFPDRFSGHQFPNYSSELNVNALLLGDSALYLCASGEYEQYFGPGTRLTVT.

The gene calls are TRBV5-8 and TRBJ1-3; D is uncertain. The CDR3 has 14 residues. The V gene lost 5 bases and the J gene lost 4 bases, with 13 bases spanning the gap. The germline V gene has CDR1 SGHTS and CDR2 YDEGEE. CDR3 coding DNA: TGTGCCAGCAGTCGAGGCTCAGCGGGAAACACCATATATTTT. Translating gives CASSRGSAGNTIYF.

The gene calls are TRBV6-1 and TRBJ1-1; 9 positions match TRBD1. This CDR3 contains 15 residues. The germline V gene encodes CDR1 MNHNS and CDR2 SASEGT. The V gene end was trimmed by 6 bases and the J gene end by 5 bases; junction bases not matched to a gene: 10. The chain's CDR3 is CASRTTGGGGTEAFF. CDR3 bases: TGTGCCAGCAGGACCACAGGGGGCGGGGGAACTGAAGCTTTCTTT.

The chain uses TRBV27 and TRBJ2-6; D gene ambiguous. The V gene's germline CDR1 is MNHEY and CDR2 SMNVEV (reference sequence). The CDR3 consists of 16 residues. V was trimmed by 0 bases and J by 1 base, leaving 7 bases between them. The CDR3 reads CASSLSLWSGANVLTF. DNA of the CDR3: TGTGCCAGCAGTTTATCGCTATGGTCTGGGGCCAACGTCCTGACTTTC.

The chain joins TRBV5-8 to TRBJ2-5; perhaps TRBD2 as D (7 bases). The V gene's germline CDR1 is SGHTS and CDR2 YDEGEE. Trimming pared 4 bases from V and 3 bases from J, leaving 16 bases between. This CDR3 comprises 15 residues. The CDR3: CASSRWGGAEETQYF. CDR3 nucleotide sequence: TGTGCCAGCAGCCGGTGGGGGGGCGCGGAAGAGACCCAGTACTTC.

The rearrangement links TRBV6-1 to TRBJ1-2; weak D call: TRBD1 (6 bases). V lost 3 bases and J lost 5, with 16 bases in between. The CDR3 is 15 residues long. Per the germline V gene, CDR1 is MNHNS and CDR2 is SASEGT. CDR3 nucleotide sequence: TGTGCCAGCAGTGAGGACAGAAGGCGTGAATATGGCTACACCTTC. It codes for CASSEDRRREYGYTF.

This chain uses TRBV9 with TRBJ2-3, with D possibly matching TRBD2 (5 bases). V lost 0 bases and J 6 bases, leaving 11 bases between the germline ends. From germline, CDR1 is SGDLS and CDR2 YYNGEE. The CDR3 covers 14 residues. The DNA of the CDR3 is TGTGCCAGCAGCGTAGCTAGCACTAGGGATACGCAGTATTTT. Translation gives CASSVASTRDTQYF. The full variable domain, its missing parts supplied by reference TRBV9 and TRBJ2-3, is DSGVTQTPKHLITATGQRVTLRCSPRSGDLSVYWYQQSLDQGLQFLIQYYNGEERAKGNILERFSAQQFPDLHSELNLSSLELGDSALYFCASSVASTRDTQYFGPGTRLTVL.

The genes are TRBV5-1 and TRBJ2-5, with 7 bases fitting TRBD2. CDR3 size: 16 residues. In germline, CDR1 is SGHRS, CDR2 YFSETQ. V lost 0 bases to trimming and J lost 4 bases; unmatched junction nucleotides: 9. The DNA of the CDR3 is TGCGCCAGCAGCTTGGCTCGGGCGGGAGACAGAGAGACCCAGTACTTC. Its protein product is CASSLARAGDRETQYF.

V gene TRBV4-1 combines with J gene TRBJ2-1; TRBD1 agrees at 9 bases. Unmatched junction bases numbered 4, after V lost 4 bases and J lost 0 bases. Germline lookup yields CDR1 MGHRA and CDR2 YSYEKL. The CDR3 contains 16 residues. The CDR3 is CASSRIQGASYNEQFF. DNA of the CDR3: TGCGCCAGCAGCCGAATACAGGGGGCCTCCTACAATGAGCAGTTCTTC.

The rearrangement joins TRBV9 to TRBJ2-3; 8 bases line up with TRBD2. V lost 1 base to trimming and J lost 5 bases; unmatched junction nucleotides: 6. The germline V gene encodes CDR1 SGDLS and CDR2 YYNGEE. There are 15 residues in the CDR3. In DNA form, the CDR3 reads TGTGCCAGCAGCGTAACTAGCGGCAGGGGAGATACGCAGTATTTT. Protein sequence: CASSVTSGRGDTQYF. Supplemented by reference TRBV9 and TRBJ2-3, the full variable domain reads DSGVTQTPKHLITATGQRVTLRCSPRSGDLSVYWYQQSLDQGLQFLIQYYNGEERAKGNILERFSAQQFPDLHSELNLSSLELGDSALYFCASSVTSGRGDTQYFGPGTRLTVL.

This clone was seen a handful of times. V gene TRBV2 combines with J gene TRBJ2-3; D ambiguous. The V end was cut by 2 bases, the J end by 3 bases, with 9 bases between. CDR3 length: 14 amino acids. Germline CDR1 is SNHLY and CDR2 is FYNNEI. DNA of the CDR3: TGTGCCAGCAGTGAAACGATACTAACAGATACGCAGTATTTT. It is translated as CASSETILTDTQYF.

The chain employs TRBV7-2 and TRBJ1-2; D gene uncertain. V shed 2 bases and J shed 6 bases, with 13 bases lying between them. This CDR3 contains 14 residues. Per germline, CDR1 SGHTA and CDR2 FQGNSA. CDR3 region: CASSLLGERDGYTF. As DNA, the CDR3 is TGTGCCAGCAGCTTATTGGGTGAGAGGGATGGCTACACCTTC.

The chain combines TRBV13 with TRBJ2-7, with D possibly matching TRBD1 (6 bases). Trimming stripped 4 bases from V and 2 bases from J, with 12 bases between. Germline assignment: CDR1 PRHDT and CDR2 FYEKMQ (reference sequence). The CDR3 loop spans 14 amino acids. DNA for the CDR3: TGTGCCAGCAGCTCCGGACAGATCGCCTACGAGCAGTACTTC. This encodes CASSSGQIAYEQYF.

V usage is TRBV4-3 and J usage is TRBJ1-4, with D perhaps matching TRBD1 (5 bases). This CDR3 spans 15 amino acids. Trimming removed 4 bases from V and 4 bases from J, with 13 bases in between. Germline V gene sequence: CDR1 LGHNA, CDR2 YSLEER. The CDR3 here is CASSRRGNLNEKLFF. The CDR3 DNA follows: TGCGCCAGCAGCCGTCGGGGGAATCTTAATGAAAAACTGTTTTTT.

This chain uses TRBV5-4 with TRBJ2-2; TRBD2 aligns across 7 bases. V trimming: 4 bases; J trimming: 0 bases; junction bases outside the gene matches: 3. Germline V lookup: CDR1 SGHNT, CDR2 YYREEE (reference sequence). This CDR3 region has 15 residues. CDR3 protein: CASSPGLANTGELFF. CDR3 coding DNA: TGTGCCAGCAGCCCAGGACTAGCGAACACCGGGGAGCTGTTTTTT.

The chain combines TRBV7-2 with TRBJ2-7; 7 bases match TRBD1. This CDR3 contains 16 residues. Germline V gene sequence: CDR1 SGHTA, CDR2 FQGNSA. Unmatched junction bases numbered 8, after V lost 3 bases and J lost 0 bases. This CDR3 is CASSLTGLRSSYEQYF. In nucleotides, the CDR3 is TGTGCCAGCAGCTTGACAGGGTTACGGAGCTCCTACGAGCAGTACTTC.

The count of this clone is one. J is TRBJ1-1 and V is TRBV7-9; the D is unclear. V lost 0 bases and J lost 3, with 11 bases in between. From germline, CDR1 is SEHNR and CDR2 FQNEAQ (reference sequence). This CDR3 comprises 15 residues. The CDR3 reads CASSLADSADTEAFF. The CDR3 DNA reads TGTGCCAGCAGCTTAGCGGACTCGGCGGACACTGAAGCTTTCTTT.